This T cell receptor (beta chain) is from a study of blood T cell repertoires in COVID-19. As for the study in general: Acute and convalescent COVID-19 samples came from the United States, Italy and Spain. From T cells, B-cell-depleted T cells, or PBMCs came the material, which was cDNA or gDNA.

Germline lookup yields CDR1 LGHNA and CDR2 YSLEER. CDR3 length: 16 amino acids. V lost 1 base and J lost 2, with 12 bases in between. How the authors handled the data: Reference gene primer amplification in the assay estimated nucleated cell counts. Method: immunoSEQ multiplex PCR; TCRdb's copy keeps in-frame clones and lacks some. V, J and clone size are those of that table, while D and trimming were read from the DNA. The data contain hundreds of thousands of clones, about 90% of them singletons. The chain couples TRBV4-3 to TRBJ1-3; D ambiguous. This clonotype originated in a young woman who had recovered from COVID-19. The sample consisted of peripheral blood. The CDR3 nucleotides are TGCGCCAGCAGCCAAGTACCCGGGTCCACTGGAAACACCATATATTTT. It specifies CASSQVPGSTGNTIYF.